Below, 10 T cell receptor beta chains from the same sample are listed, as sequenced in a study of a mutant IDH1 vaccine in newly diagnosed glioma. These TCRs are of unknown antigen specificity. The data were produced by immunoSEQ multiplex PCR, yet TCRdb's version contains in-frame clones alone and is incomplete. The table lists some 33,000 clones, around 77% of them singletons. Time point meaning: week 35, safety follow-up. Alongside topical imiquimod, each dose of vaccine comprised 300 ug of mutant IDH1 20-mer peptide. The sample here was PBMCs, taken from a glioma patient whose treatment included an IDH1 peptide vaccine. The source of these receptors is a woman aged 25-40 years with glioma. Some clones in this sample may be carry-over from other donors' samples.

This rearrangement joins TRBV29-1 to TRBJ1-2; D uncertain. Germline CDR1 SQVTM, CDR2 ANQGSEA. Trimming took 0 bases from V and 4 from J, leaving 6 bases between them. This CDR3 comprises 12 residues. The CDR3 sequence is CSVEEFGYGYTF. The CDR3 bases are TGCAGCGTTGAAGAGTTCGGCTATGGCTACACCTTC.

On this clone itself: A read error may account for a junction end that differs from germline. The chain is built from TRBV28 and TRBJ2-7; D might be TRBD1 (6 bases). CDR1 MDHEN and CDR2 SYDVKM come from the germline V gene. The CDR3 contains 14 residues. The CDR3 region is CASRFGQSPYEQYF. The CDR3, as DNA: TGTGCCAGCAGATTCGGACAGTCCCCCTATGAGCAGTACTTC.

The DNA for the CDR3 is TGTGCCAGCAGCTCAGTGGACAGAAGTTACGAGCAGTACTTC. Residues: CASSSVDRSYEQYF. The chain couples TRBV11-1 to TRBJ2-7; TRBD1 is a possible D gene (6 bases). The CDR3 length is 14 residues. The V and J ends lost 4 bases and 4 bases respectively, with 14 bases between them. Looked up from germline, CDR1 is SGHAT and CDR2 is FQDESV (reference sequence).

The V call is TRBV9, the J call TRBJ1-1; D remains unclear. CDR3 length: 12 residues. Germline V gene sequence: CDR1 SGDLS, CDR2 YYNGEE. V gave up 2 bases and J gave up 3 bases, with 5 bases separating them. For the CDR3, the DNA is TGTGCCAGCAGCGTCAGTGACACTGAAGCTTTCTTT. Translating gives CASSVSDTEAFF. Together with reference TRBV9 and TRBJ1-1, the CDR3 gives the full variable domain: DSGVTQTPKHLITATGQRVTLRCSPRSGDLSVYWYQQSLDQGLQFLIQYYNGEERAKGNILERFSAQQFPDLHSELNLSSLELGDSALYFCASSVSDTEAFFGQGTRLTVV.

V gene TRBV9 combines with J gene TRBJ2-3; TRBD1 or TRBD2 may be the D gene (5 bases each). Between the trimmed V and J ends, which lost 2 bases and 3 bases, there was a span of 10 bases. Germline values: CDR1 SGDLS, CDR2 YYNGEE. This CDR3 has 14 amino acids. Written as DNA, the CDR3 is TGTGCCAGCAGCGTCTACGGGACGACAGATACGCAGTATTTT. Its protein product is CASSVYGTTDTQYF.

On this clone: One end of the junction varies from germline; a read error may be responsible. The genes are TRBV7-7 and TRBJ2-7, with D perhaps being TRBD1 or TRBD2 (5 bases each). The CDR3 runs 15 residues. In germline, CDR1 is SSHAT, CDR2 FNYEAQ (reference sequence). The DNA for the CDR3 is TGTGCTAGCAGCCTTAGCGCAGGGAACTCCTACGAGCAGTACTTC. Translating gives CASSLSAGNSYEQYF.

This sequence joins TRBV5-6 and TRBJ1-2; 9 nucleotides agree with TRBD1. Germline V gene data show CDR1 as SGHDT and CDR2 as YYEEEE. After removal of 3 bases from V and 6 bases from J, the junction contained 6 bases not matched to a gene. CDR3 length equals 14 residues. The CDR3 DNA reads TGTGCCAGCAGCTGGGACAGGGATTACAATGGCTACACCTTC. Translation gives CASSWDRDYNGYTF. Using reference TRBV5-6 and TRBJ1-2 for the parts outside the CDR3, the full variable domain is DAGVTQSPTHLIKTRGQQVTLRCSPKSGHDTVSWYQQALGQGPQFIFQYYEEEERQRGNFPDRFSGHQFPNYSSELNVNALLLGDSALYLCASSWDRDYNGYTFGSGTRLTVV.

This rearrangement joins TRBV18 to TRBJ2-1; TRBD2 might be the D (5 bases). Germline values: CDR1 KGHSH, CDR2 LQKENI. This CDR3 spans 15 amino acids. Trimming left V 3 bases short and J 3 bases short, with 12 bases between. CDR3 residues: CASSPFSGNYNEQFF. The CDR3, as DNA: TGTGCCAGCTCACCGTTTTCGGGAAACTACAATGAGCAGTTCTTC.

The chain carries TRBV7-8 and TRBJ2-7, with 11 bases lining up with TRBD2. CDR1 SGHVS and CDR2 FQNEAQ come from the germline V gene. V shed 5 bases, J shed 0 bases, and the junction held 12 bases outside the gene matches. The CDR3 runs to 18 residues. CDR3 loop: CASSPKLAGAPSSYEQYF. DNA for the CDR3: TGTGCCAGCAGCCCCAAACTAGCGGGAGCCCCAAGCTCCTACGAGCAGTACTTC. The full variable domain, its missing parts supplied by reference TRBV7-8 and TRBJ2-7, is GAGVSQSPRYKVAKRGQDVALRCDPISGHVSLFWYQQALGQGPEFLTYFQNEAQLDKSGLPSDRFFAERPEGSVSTLKIQRTQQEDSAVYLCASSPKLAGAPSSYEQYFGPGTRLTVT.

This chain uses TRBV6-4 with TRBJ2-3, with a tentative D call TRBD1 (6 bases). The CDR3 length is 16 residues. Germline CDR1 is MRHNA and CDR2 is SNTAGT. Trimming left V 6 bases short and J 4 bases short, with 20 bases between. The CDR3 sequence is CASSPHWARGADTQYF. In DNA, the CDR3 is TGTGCCAGCAGCCCGCATTGGGCCAGGGGCGCAGATACGCAGTATTTT.